This is a list of T cell receptor beta chains from one sample in a study of blood T cell repertoires in COVID-19. Data came from immunoSEQ multiplex PCR; TCRdb stores just in-frame clones and leaves some out. The data show about 170,000 clones, 80% to 85% seen once. The sequenced sample consisted of peripheral blood. The source is a woman aged 65 to 85 with COVID-19, enrolled during active disease. Both conserved end residues are part of each CDR3. D genes are given only for firm matches. A row's size may be missing; if present it is once, few, many or a size class.

d_call: TRBD1; j_call: TRBJ1-5; v_call: TRBV28; clone_size: once; cdr3_nt: TGTGCCAGCAGCACAACCGACAGGGGTGGGAATCAGCCCCAGCATTTT; cdr3_aa: CASSTTDRGGNQPQHF
d_call: NA; j_call: TRBJ1-1; v_call: TRBV7-7; clone_size: NA; cdr3_nt: TGTGCTAGCCGAGGTGAAGCTATGAACACTGAAGCTTTCTTT; cdr3_aa: CASRGEAMNTEAFF
d_call: NA; j_call: TRBJ1-6; v_call: TRBV7-2; clone_size: NA; cdr3_nt: TGTGCCAGCAGCTTAGGCGGAGAGAGAAACCTCCACTTT; cdr3_aa: CASSLGGERNLHF
d_call: NA; j_call: TRBJ1-3; v_call: TRBV9; clone_size: NA; cdr3_nt: TGTGCCAGCAGCGTATCGGGATCTGGAAACACCATATATTTT; cdr3_aa: CASSVSGSGNTIYF
d_call: NA; j_call: TRBJ1-4; v_call: TRBV5-1; clone_size: NA; cdr3_nt: TGCGCCAGCAGCTTGCGCGGGGGCGTAAATGAAAAACTGTTTTTT; cdr3_aa: CASSLRGGVNEKLFF
d_call: NA; j_call: TRBJ1-4; v_call: TRBV30; clone_size: NA; cdr3_nt: TGTGCCTGGAAGTGGTCAGCTAATGAAAAACTGTTTTTT; cdr3_aa: CAWKWSANEKLFF
d_call: TRBD2; j_call: TRBJ2-4; v_call: TRBV2; clone_size: NA; cdr3_nt: TGTGCCAGCAGTGAAGTGCCCTTAGCGGGAGGGCTGAGGGGGGCCAAAAACATTCAGTACTTC; cdr3_aa: CASSEVPLAGGLRGAKNIQYF
d_call: TRBD1; j_call: TRBJ1-6; v_call: TRBV5-1; clone_size: NA; cdr3_nt: TGCGCCAGCAGCTTGATGGACAGGGCGGGAGCACTCGGTTCACCCCTCCACTTT; cdr3_aa: CASSLMDRAGALGSPLHF
d_call: TRBD2; j_call: TRBJ2-3; v_call: TRBV19; clone_size: NA; cdr3_nt: TGTGCCAGTACCCCGACTAGCGGGGGGGCAAGGGATACGCAGTATTTT; cdr3_aa: CASTPTSGGARDTQYF
d_call: NA; j_call: TRBJ2-7; v_call: TRBV6-6; clone_size: NA; cdr3_nt: TGTGCCAGCAGTTCCAAGACAGGACCAACTACCGGGCAGTACTTC; cdr3_aa: CASSSKTGPTTGQYF
d_call: TRBD1; j_call: TRBJ1-1; v_call: TRBV11-2; clone_size: once; cdr3_nt: TGTGCCAGCAGCCCAACGAATTACAGGGGCCTAGGTCACACTGAAGCTTTCTTT; cdr3_aa: CASSPTNYRGLGHTEAFF
d_call: NA; j_call: TRBJ2-7; v_call: TRBV27; clone_size: NA; cdr3_nt: TGTGCCAGCAGTTCAACATCACAGGGTCGCTACGAGCAGTACTTC; cdr3_aa: CASSSTSQGRYEQYF
d_call: NA; j_call: TRBJ1-2; v_call: TRBV6-1; clone_size: many; cdr3_nt: TGTGCCAGCAGTGAAAACAGCGACTACCCCTATGGCTACACCTTC; cdr3_aa: CASSENSDYPYGYTF
d_call: TRBD1; j_call: TRBJ1-1; v_call: TRBV28; clone_size: NA; cdr3_nt: TGTGCCAGCAAAGGACAGGGAAGAACTGAAGCTTTCTTT; cdr3_aa: CASKGQGRTEAFF
d_call: TRBD1; j_call: TRBJ2-7; v_call: TRBV4-2; clone_size: NA; cdr3_nt: TGTGCCAGCAGCCAAGATAAGGGACAGGGGTACGAGCAGTACTTC; cdr3_aa: CASSQDKGQGYEQYF
d_call: NA; j_call: TRBJ2-1; v_call: TRBV12-3/TRBV12-4; clone_size: once; cdr3_nt: TGTGCCAGCAGTTCGGTTGGGAGAGGTGAGCAGTTCTTC; cdr3_aa: CASSSVGRGEQFF
d_call: TRBD1; j_call: TRBJ1-5; v_call: TRBV29-1; clone_size: NA; cdr3_nt: TGCAGCGTGGGGACAGGGGGAGGCAATCAGCCCCAGCATTTT; cdr3_aa: CSVGTGGGNQPQHF